Listed here is a single T cell receptor beta chain. Its antigen is not identified. 5'-RACE, quantitative and with molecular barcodes, yielded the TCR beta libraries. TCRdb reprocessed the 5' RACE reads via MiXCR and lists one record per CDR3 protein. Among roughly 60,000 distinct CDR3 sequences listed, under 7.5% were seen once. The CDR3 contains 14 residues. V trimming: 6 bases; J trimming: 5 bases; junction bases outside the gene matches: 4. The V gene's germline CDR1 is SNHLY and CDR2 FYNNEI. These data originate in a study of CD8 T cells in ankylosing spondylitis. Study-level findings and limits: Characteristic, it appeared, of ankylosing spondylitis blood was a TCR beta motif of roughly eight highly homologous variants. Existing reports had already noted some motif variants in reactive arthritis synovial fluid and blood. Clones linked to disease were reported to show significant enrichment in matched ankylosing spondylitis synovial fluid.

Sequences were obtained from synovial fluid, either unsorted or a sorted T cell fraction (not recorded which). The sequence derives from a male donor with ankylosing spondylitis. The V call is TRBV2, the J call TRBJ2-2, with TRBD2 matching 9 bases. Here the CDR3 reads CASSRLAVTGELFF. The DNA of the CDR3 is TGTGCCAGCAGCCGACTAGCGGTAACCGGGGAGCTGTTTTTT.